One sample yielded the 20 T cell receptor beta chains listed below, sequenced in a study of blood T cell repertoires in COVID-19. This table comes from immunoSEQ multiplex PCR, and its TCRdb copy is limited to in-frame clones, with some not included. The sample has roughly 200,000 clones; 83% are singletons. The sample comprised peripheral blood. These receptor sequences come from a woman aged 25 to 39 with COVID-19, enrolled during active disease.

The chain couples TRBV7-9 to TRBJ2-1, with D tentatively TRBD1 (6 bases). Per the germline V gene, CDR1 is SEHNR and CDR2 is FQNEAQ (reference sequence). The ends were cut back, 11 bases at V and 2 bases at J, with 22 bases in the middle. The CDR3 spans 16 residues. In DNA, the CDR3 is TGTGCCGTATTAGGTAAGGACAGAGTGACCTACAATGAGCAGTTCTTC. This translates into CAVLGKDRVTYNEQFF.

This chain connects TRBV5-4 to TRBJ1-2; 9 bases agree with TRBD1. The length of the CDR3 is 14 residues. V gave up 3 bases and J gave up 4 bases; unmatched junction bases: 4. Germline CDR1 is SGHNT and CDR2 is YYREEE (reference sequence). The CDR3 DNA follows: TGTGCCAGCAGCTCCACACAGGGGGCCTATGGCTACACCTTC. It encodes CASSSTQGAYGYTF.

This chain connects TRBV5-4 to TRBJ1-1; TRBD1 agrees at 9 bases. V shed 2 bases and J 4 bases; nucleotides not matched to a gene: 3. CDR3 length: 14 residues. The germline gives CDR1 SGHNT, CDR2 YYREEE (reference sequence). CDR3 bases: TGTGCCAGCAGCTTCCCGACAGGGGGCACTGAAGCTTTCTTT. This encodes CASSFPTGGTEAFF.

J is TRBJ2-5 and V is TRBV27; weak D call: TRBD1 (6 bases). CDR1 and CDR2 from the germline V gene are MNHEY and SMNVEV (reference sequence). V was pared by 6 bases and J by 2 bases, with 13 bases between. The CDR3 loop spans 14 amino acids. The CDR3 DNA is TGTGCCAGCAGCCCAGACAGGATACAAGAGACCCAGTACTTC. Protein product: CASSPDRIQETQYF.

The genes are TRBV30 and TRBJ2-1; D may be TRBD1 (6 bases). Germline values: CDR1 GTSNPN, CDR2 SVGIG (reference sequence). The V and J ends lost 2 bases and 3 bases respectively, with 14 bases between them. This CDR3 region has 15 residues. The CDR3, as DNA: TGTGCCTGGAGTTTCCAACAGGGTGACTACAATGAGCAGTTCTTC. It specifies CAWSFQQGDYNEQFF.

J is TRBJ2-1 and V is TRBV5-1; a weak D match, TRBD1 (6 bases). V was cut by 4 bases and J by 8 bases, with 16 bases left in between. Per germline, CDR1 SGHRS and CDR2 YFSETQ. This CDR3 has 14 amino acids. DNA of the CDR3: TGCGCCAGCAGCCGTGAACAGGGTGTGGATGAGCAGTTCTTC. The encoded protein is CASSREQGVDEQFF.

The rearrangement links TRBV19 to TRBJ2-3; maybe TRBD1 (5 bases). Germline V gene data show CDR1 as LNHDA and CDR2 as SQIVND (reference sequence). This CDR3 comprises 13 residues. Trimming took off 4 bases at V and 2 bases at J, with 7 bases between the two ends. The CDR3 loop is CASSTGHTDTQYF. As DNA, the CDR3 is TGTGCCAGTAGTACAGGGCACACAGATACGCAGTATTTT.

This chain joins TRBV9 and TRBJ2-7, with D perhaps matching TRBD1 (6 bases). The CDR3 length is 15 residues. From germline, CDR1 is SGDLS and CDR2 YYNGEE. Trimming took 0 bases from V and 3 from J, leaving 13 bases between them. In DNA form, the CDR3 reads TGTGCCAGCAGCGTAGGAAGTTGGACAGACTACGAGCAGTACTTC. As protein: CASSVGSWTDYEQYF.

The chain carries TRBV13 and TRBJ2-7, with TRBD2 matching over 7 bases. This CDR3 region has 15 residues. CDR1 and CDR2 from the germline V gene are PRHDT and FYEKMQ (reference sequence). The ends lost 2 bases at V and 1 base at J; junction bases unmatched: 5. CDR3 amino acids: CASSLPSGASYEQYF. In DNA, the CDR3 is TGTGCCAGCAGCTTACCCAGCGGGGCTTCCTACGAGCAGTACTTC.

V gene TRBV6-5 combines with J gene TRBJ2-2; maybe TRBD2 (5 bases). Trimming removed 4 bases at V and 3 bases at J, with 15 bases between. Germline values: CDR1 MNHEY, CDR2 SVGAGI. The CDR3 has 16 residues. This CDR3 is CASSSGRRPDTGELFF. CDR3 sequence (DNA): TGTGCCAGCAGTTCAGGACGGAGGCCGGACACCGGGGAGCTGTTTTTT.

The chain carries TRBV6-6 and TRBJ2-7, with 7 bases that match TRBD2. This CDR3 is 13 amino acids long. Germline V gene lookup returns CDR1 MNHNY and CDR2 SVGAGI (reference sequence). Trimming cost V 11 bases and J 7 bases; bases outside gene matches: 14. CDR3 DNA sequence: TGTGCCGCCAGCAGACTAGCTTTGGATGAGCAGTACTTC. Translating it yields CAASRLALDEQYF.

The chain uses TRBV30 and TRBJ1-5, with a weak D call TRBD1 (6 bases). This CDR3 comprises 13 residues. Per germline, CDR1 GTSNPN and CDR2 SVGIG (reference sequence). The V and J ends lost 2 bases and 7 bases respectively, with 12 bases between them. The CDR3, as DNA: TGTGCCTGGAGTTATCAGGGGTCCCAGCCCCAGCATTTT. Amino acid sequence: CAWSYQGSQPQHF.

This clone was detected only a few times. The CDR3 sequence is CASRGTGNGNTIYF. In nucleotides, the CDR3 is TGTGCCAGCAGAGGGACAGGGAACGGAAACACCATATATTTT. The V gene is TRBV6-5, the J gene TRBJ1-3; 9 bases are a match to TRBD1. Unmatched junction bases numbered 4, after V lost 6 bases and J lost 4 bases. CDR1 and CDR2 from the germline V gene are MNHEY and SVGAGI. The CDR3 sequence is 14 residues long.

The gene calls are TRBV23-1 and TRBJ1-5, with a possible D match to TRBD1 (6 bases). TRBV23-1 is marked as an open reading frame, function uncertain. This CDR3 region has 16 residues. V lost 4 bases to trimming and J lost 6 bases, with 19 bases between them. The CDR3 DNA follows: TGCGCCAGCAGTCTTCCTAAAGGGGGACGGAGTCAGCCCCAGCATTTT. Its protein is CASSLPKGGRSQPQHF.

This chain links TRBV7-9 with TRBJ1-2, with 7 bases lining up with TRBD1. V was pared by 5 bases and J by 4 bases, with 4 bases of the junction left unmatched. The CDR3 runs to 13 residues. Germline V gene lookup returns CDR1 SEHNR and CDR2 FQNEAQ (reference sequence). CDR3 sequence reads: CASSPGQLYGYTF. The CDR3 DNA reads as TGTGCCAGCAGCCCGGGACAGCTCTATGGCTACACCTTC.

This clone has a single count. V and J are TRBV19 and TRBJ1-2; 7 bases fit TRBD1. Trimming took 10 bases from V and 1 from J; bases not matched to a gene: 15. The CDR3 loop spans 16 amino acids. CDR1 and CDR2 (germline): LNHDA, SQIVND (reference sequence). The CDR3 nucleotides are TGTGCCACACCGGGACAGCGAACGGGATTTAACTATGGCTACACCTTC. This sequence encodes CATPGQRTGFNYGYTF.

CDR3 nucleotides: TGTGCCAGCAGTCACAACGATCAAGGGGATAAAGCTTTCTTT. The encoded protein is CASSHNDQGDKAFF. This chain connects TRBV28 to TRBJ1-1; D may be TRBD1 (5 bases). Trimming took 5 bases from V and 9 from J, leaving 19 bases between them. The CDR3 consists of 14 residues. CDR1 MDHEN and CDR2 SYDVKM come from the germline V gene.

This clone was found once. The chain is built from TRBV5-3 and TRBJ1-6; D is uncertain. TRBV5-3 is designated an ORF whose function remains uncertain. V was shortened by 4 bases and J by 4 bases, with 15 bases between the two germline ends. There are 16 residues in the CDR3. In DNA form, the CDR3 reads TGTGCCAGAAGCCGGGTTTTGTGCGATTATAATTCACCCCTCCACTTT. The encoded protein is CARSRVLCDYNSPLHF.

J is TRBJ2-7 and V is TRBV19; 10 bases are shared with TRBD2. The CDR3 spans 15 residues. CDR1 and CDR2 from the germline V gene are LNHDA and SQIVND (reference sequence). Unmatched junction bases numbered 2, after V lost 1 base and J lost 2 bases. DNA of the CDR3: TGTGCCAGTAGTATAGGACTAGCGGGCCCCTACGAGCAGTACTTC. Translating it yields CASSIGLAGPYEQYF.

The V call is TRBV7-3, the J call TRBJ2-1; the match to TRBD2 covers 10 bases. The trim removed 5 bases at V and 8 bases at J, leaving 6 bases unmatched. Looked up from germline, CDR1 is SGHTA and CDR2 is FQGTGA. The CDR3 runs to 14 residues. The CDR3 DNA follows: TGTGCCAGCAGCACCACTAGCGGGAAACATGAGCAGTTCTTC. Translation gives CASSTTSGKHEQFF.